Presented here are 15 T cell receptor beta chains from one specimen sequenced in a study of Ad26.COV2.S vaccination and SARS-CoV-2 variants. Profiling relied on immunoSEQ multiplex PCR, and the TCRdb table lists in-frame clones only, not all of them. The sample holds about 680,000 clones, 80% to 90% seen once. Treatment defined: around 19 received Ad26.COV2.S at low or high dose, single or two shots; a few received placebo; per-sample allocation not given. Sampling took place 63 days after the first vaccine or placebo injection. This material consisted of peripheral blood, taken in a trial of Ad26.COV2.S vaccine versus placebo. All receptors come from a person between 18 and 60 years old who received the Ad26.COV2.S COVID-19 vaccine or a placebo.

This rearrangement joins TRBV6-1 to TRBJ1-4; 7 positions match TRBD1. The germline CDR1 and CDR2 sequences are MNHNS and SASEGT. The CDR3 is 14 amino acids. V lost 5 bases, J lost 3 bases, and 3 bases stayed unmatched. For the CDR3, the DNA is TGTGCCAGCAGTTATGGACAGGCTAATGAAAAACTGTTTTTT. Its translation is CASSYGQANEKLFF.

This clone was detected a few times. The CDR3 loop is CASSVTQTSSYEQYF. CDR3 coding DNA: TGTGCCAGCAGCGTAACGCAGACAAGCTCCTACGAGCAGTACTTC. The rearrangement uses TRBV7-9 and TRBJ2-7; no clear D. The CDR3 runs 15 residues. Trimming took off 5 bases at V and 0 bases at J, with 14 bases between the two ends. CDR1 is SEHNR, CDR2 FQNEAQ, per germline (reference sequence).

The chain has TRBV6-5 and TRBJ1-1, with D unresolved. V lost 3 bases and J lost 4, with 15 bases in between. Germline V gene lookup returns CDR1 MNHEY and CDR2 SVGAGI. The CDR3 runs to 15 residues. The CDR3 DNA sequence: TGTGCCAGCAGTTATTTTTGGGGTCAGACCACTGAAGCTTTCTTT. It specifies CASSYFWGQTTEAFF.

The chain employs TRBV7-2 and TRBJ1-1; D may be TRBD1 (5 bases). Deletions cut 5 bases from V and 0 bases from J, with 16 bases between. The CDR3 spans 16 residues. Germline CDR1 reads SGHTA; CDR2 reads FQGNSA. CDR3 DNA sequence: TGTGCCAGCAGCCCCGGGACCGCGTACATGAACACTGAAGCTTTCTTT. Amino acid sequence: CASSPGTAYMNTEAFF. Full variable domain (remainder filled in from reference TRBV7-2 and TRBJ1-1): GAGVSQSPSNKVTEKGKDVELRCDPISGHTALYWYRQSLGQGLEFLIYFQGNSAPDKSGLPSDRFSAERTGGSVSTLTIQRTQQEDSAVYLCASSPGTAYMNTEAFFGQGTRLTVV.

Comment on this clone: The conserved phenylalanine or tryptophan is not found at the CDR3 terminus, so this likely reflects a read error. The DNA is omitted, as the CDR3 cannot be located on it reliably, and the CDR3 follows TCRdb's listing. The chain employs TRBV18 and TRBJ2-3. CDR1 and CDR2 (germline): KGHSH, LQKENI. The CDR3 spans 14 amino acids, including both terminal residues. CDR3: CASSAYGTKSALVY.

This chain links TRBV5-4 with TRBJ2-1; 11 bases agree with TRBD2. Per the germline V gene, CDR1 is SGHNT and CDR2 is YYREEE (reference sequence). The CDR3 extends over 17 amino acids. Unmatched junction bases numbered 8, after V lost 0 bases and J lost 6 bases. CDR3 nucleotides: TGTGCCAGCAGCTTGGAAAAGGGGACTAGCGGTCCCAATGAGCAGTTCTTC. Its protein product is CASSLEKGTSGPNEQFF. Filled out from reference TRBV5-4 and TRBJ2-1, the complete variable domain reads ETGVTQSPTHLIKTRGQQVTLRCSSQSGHNTVSWYQQALGQGPQFIFQYYREEENGRGNFPPRFSGLQFPNYSSELNVNALELDDSALYLCASSLEKGTSGPNEQFFGPGTRLTVL.

This sequence joins TRBV7-2 and TRBJ1-1; D is unclear. This CDR3 is 13 amino acids long. With 6 bases removed from V and 4 bases from J, the gap between germline ends came to 12 bases. The V gene's germline CDR1 is SGHTA and CDR2 FQGNSA. This CDR3 is CASSPRPGTEAFF. The DNA of the CDR3 is TGTGCCAGCAGTCCCCGCCCCGGCACTGAAGCTTTCTTT.

The V gene is TRBV11-2, the J gene TRBJ2-1, with a possible D match to TRBD2 (7 bases). With 1 base removed from V and 5 bases from J, the gap between germline ends came to 9 bases. This CDR3 comprises 14 residues. The germline V gene has CDR1 SGHAT and CDR2 FQNNGV. CDR3 nucleotide sequence: TGTGCCAGCAGCTTAGTAGGGGGGGACAATGAGCAGTTCTTC. It encodes CASSLVGGDNEQFF.

About this clone: At the DNA level, this CDR3 is encoded by other sequences in the same sample as well. V and J are TRBV7-2 and TRBJ1-5; 9 bases agree with TRBD1. Germline values: CDR1 SGHTA, CDR2 FQGNSA. CDR3 length: 17 residues. V lost 2 bases and J lost 10; bases outside the gene matches: 15. The CDR3 DNA reads TGTGCCAGCAGCTTAATCCCCGGGACAGGGAGCGGCCAACCCCAGCATTTT. As protein: CASSLIPGTGSGQPQHF.

The table lists this clone with a few counts. The chain employs TRBV7-9 and TRBJ2-7; D gene uncertain. The CDR3 loop spans 11 amino acids. CDR1 is SEHNR and CDR2 is FQNEAQ in the germline V gene (reference sequence). The V end lost 3 bases, the J end lost 5 bases, and 5 bases lay between the germline ends. The CDR3 loop is CASSFADEQYF. The CDR3 DNA is TGTGCCAGCAGCTTCGCGGACGAGCAGTACTTC.

V gene TRBV27 combines with J gene TRBJ1-6, with D tentatively TRBD1 (6 bases). Trimming removed 5 bases at V and 7 bases at J, with 15 bases between. Per germline, CDR1 MNHEY and CDR2 SMNVEV (reference sequence). The CDR3 has 15 residues. CDR3 nucleotide sequence: TGTGCCAGCAGTCGCCTCGGGCAGGGGAATTCACCCCTCCACTTT. This sequence encodes CASSRLGQGNSPLHF.

The CDR3 loop reads CAWSVLRGDGYTF. The CDR3 nucleotides are TGTGCCTGGAGTGTACTAAGGGGGGATGGCTACACCTTC. This chain connects TRBV30 to TRBJ1-2; maybe TRBD1 (6 bases). Germline V lookup: CDR1 GTSNPN, CDR2 SVGIG (reference sequence). CDR3 length: 13 amino acids. Trimming pared 0 bases from V and 6 bases from J, leaving 11 bases between.

This clone has only a few counts. The V call is TRBV7-3, the J call TRBJ1-6; D is ambiguous. CDR1 and CDR2 (germline): SGHTA, FQGTGA. V was clipped by 1 base and J by 0 bases, with 1 base between them. The CDR3 has 14 residues. CDR3 sequence reads: CASSLISYNSPLHF. The CDR3 bases are TGTGCCAGCAGCTTAATCTCCTATAATTCACCCCTCCACTTT.

The chain recombines TRBV2 with TRBJ1-6, with D unclear. This CDR3 has 17 amino acids. The ends were cut back, 0 bases at V and 6 bases at J, with 15 bases in the middle. The germline V gene has CDR1 SNHLY and CDR2 FYNNEI. The CDR3 coding sequence is TGTGCCAGCAGTGAAGCGGGGAGGGTCTTGTTTAATTCACCCCTCCACTTT. This encodes CASSEAGRVLFNSPLHF.

The chain employs TRBV6-2 or TRBV6-3 and TRBJ2-3, with a weak D call TRBD2 (6 bases). CDR3 length: 21 residues. The germline V gene has CDR1 MNHEY and CDR2 SVGEGT. The V end lost 2 bases, the J end lost 0 bases, and 27 bases lay between the germline ends. The CDR3 nucleotides are TGTGCCAGCAGTTACCCCTCTGGCTTCAGCGGGTCGGGCTCTAGCACAGATACGCAGTATTTT. Amino acids: CASSYPSGFSGSGSSTDTQYF.